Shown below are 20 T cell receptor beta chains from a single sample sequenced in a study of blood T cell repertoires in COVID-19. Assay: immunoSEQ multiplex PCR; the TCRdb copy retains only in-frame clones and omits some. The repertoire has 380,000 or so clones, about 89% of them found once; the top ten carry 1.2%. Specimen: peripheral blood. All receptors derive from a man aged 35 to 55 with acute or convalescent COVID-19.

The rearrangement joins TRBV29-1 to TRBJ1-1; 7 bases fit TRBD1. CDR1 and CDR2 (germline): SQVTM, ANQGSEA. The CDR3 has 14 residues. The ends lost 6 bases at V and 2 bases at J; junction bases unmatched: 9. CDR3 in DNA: TGCAGCGTCCTTAAAGGGACAGCAAACACTGAAGCTTTCTTT. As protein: CSVLKGTANTEAFF.

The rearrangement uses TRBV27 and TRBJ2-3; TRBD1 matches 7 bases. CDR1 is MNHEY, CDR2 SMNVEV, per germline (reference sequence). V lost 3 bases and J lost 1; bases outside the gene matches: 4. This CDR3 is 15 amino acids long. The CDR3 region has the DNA TGTGCCAGCAGTTTGGGGGACAGCCGCACAGATACGCAGTATTTT. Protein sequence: CASSLGDSRTDTQYF.

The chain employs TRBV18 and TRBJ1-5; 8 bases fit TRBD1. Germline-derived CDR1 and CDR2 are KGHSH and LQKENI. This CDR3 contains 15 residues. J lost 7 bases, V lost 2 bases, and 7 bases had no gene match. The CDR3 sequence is CASSPIGQGNQPQHF. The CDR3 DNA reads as TGTGCCAGCTCACCAATAGGACAGGGTAACCAGCCCCAGCATTTT.

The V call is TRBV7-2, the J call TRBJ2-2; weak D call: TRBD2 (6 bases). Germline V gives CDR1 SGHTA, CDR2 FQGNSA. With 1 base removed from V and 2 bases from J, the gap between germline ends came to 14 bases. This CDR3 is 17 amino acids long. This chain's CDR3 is CASSLGLAISNTGELFF. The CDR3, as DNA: TGTGCCAGCAGCTTAGGGCTAGCGATCTCCAACACCGGGGAGCTGTTTTTT.

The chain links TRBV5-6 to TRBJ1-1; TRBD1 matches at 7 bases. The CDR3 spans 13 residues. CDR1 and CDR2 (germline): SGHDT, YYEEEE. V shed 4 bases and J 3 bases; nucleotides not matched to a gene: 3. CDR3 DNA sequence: TGTGCCAGCAGCCTACAGGGGTACACTGAAGCTTTCTTT. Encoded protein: CASSLQGYTEAFF.

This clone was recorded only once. CDR3 sequence reads: CASSLAGGTSYEQYF. The CDR3 DNA sequence: TGTGCCAGCAGCTTGGCCGGCGGAACCTCCTACGAGCAGTACTTC. This chain connects TRBV5-8 to TRBJ2-7; D gene uncertain. The CDR3 sequence is 15 residues long. Trimming stripped 0 bases from V and 0 bases from J, with 10 bases between. The V gene's germline CDR1 is SGHTS and CDR2 YDEGEE.

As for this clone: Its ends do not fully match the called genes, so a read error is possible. CDR3 nucleotides: TGTGCTAGCAGTCTCCCCCACAGCCCCAGTTCACCCCTCCACTTT. The encoded protein is CASSLPHSPSSPLHF. J is TRBJ1-6 and V is TRBV7-7, with D hard to call. The CDR3 loop spans 15 amino acids. Germline V gives CDR1 SSHAT, CDR2 FNYEAQ (reference sequence).

The CDR3 DNA follows: TGTGCCAGCCTAGGACAAGGGTCGTATGGCTACACCTTC. This encodes CASLGQGSYGYTF. V is TRBV4-2 and J is TRBJ1-2, with D tentatively TRBD1 (5 bases). The CDR3 contains 13 residues. The ends were cut back, 8 bases at V and 5 bases at J, with 15 bases in the middle. From germline, CDR1 is LGHNA and CDR2 YNFKEQ.

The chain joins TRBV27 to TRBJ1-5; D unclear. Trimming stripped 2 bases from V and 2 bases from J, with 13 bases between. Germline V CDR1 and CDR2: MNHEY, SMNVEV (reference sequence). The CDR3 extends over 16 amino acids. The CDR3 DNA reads TGTGCCAGCAGTTTAATTGGAGGGTTCGGCAATCAGCCCCAGCATTTT. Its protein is CASSLIGGFGNQPQHF.

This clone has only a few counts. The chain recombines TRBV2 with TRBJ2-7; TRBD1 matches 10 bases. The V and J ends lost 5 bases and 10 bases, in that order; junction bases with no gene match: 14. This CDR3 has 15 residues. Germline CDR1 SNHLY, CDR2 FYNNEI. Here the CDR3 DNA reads TGTGCCAGCAGTATCCGGGACAGGGGCCTCGGTGAACAGTACTTC. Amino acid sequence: CASSIRDRGLGEQYF.

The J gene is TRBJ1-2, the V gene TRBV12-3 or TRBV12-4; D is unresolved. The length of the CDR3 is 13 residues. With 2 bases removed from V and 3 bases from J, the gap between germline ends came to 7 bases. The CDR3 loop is CASSLQTDYGYTF. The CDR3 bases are TGTGCCAGCAGTTTACAGACTGACTATGGCTACACCTTC.

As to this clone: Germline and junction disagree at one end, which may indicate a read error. The DNA of the CDR3 is TGCAGCGTTGAGTTAACAGGGCGGCATTTT. This sequence encodes CSVELTGRHF. The rearrangement joins TRBV29-1 to TRBJ2-3; a weak D match, TRBD1 (6 bases). CDR3 length: 10 amino acids. Germline V lookup: CDR1 SQVTM, CDR2 ANQGSEA.

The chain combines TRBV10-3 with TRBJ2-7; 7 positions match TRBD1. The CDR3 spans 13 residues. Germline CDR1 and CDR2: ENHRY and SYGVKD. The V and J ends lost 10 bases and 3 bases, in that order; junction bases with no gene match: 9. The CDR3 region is CATLINRGYEQYF. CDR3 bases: TGTGCCACCCTAATTAACAGGGGCTACGAGCAGTACTTC.

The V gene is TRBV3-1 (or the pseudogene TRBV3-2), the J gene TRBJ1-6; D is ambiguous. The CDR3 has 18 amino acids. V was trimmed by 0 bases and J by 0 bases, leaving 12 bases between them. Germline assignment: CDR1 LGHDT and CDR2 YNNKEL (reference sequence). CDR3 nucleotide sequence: TGTGCCAGCAGCCAAGATCAGCCAGCGAGCTCCTATAATTCACCCCTCCACTTT. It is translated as CASSQDQPASSYNSPLHF.

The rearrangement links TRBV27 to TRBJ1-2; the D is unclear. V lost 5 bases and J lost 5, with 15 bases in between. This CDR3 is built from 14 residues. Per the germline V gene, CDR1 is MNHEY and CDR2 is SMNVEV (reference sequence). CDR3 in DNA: TGTGCCAGCAGTCCGAACGGGATCCTTTATGGCTACACCTTC. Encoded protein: CASSPNGILYGYTF.

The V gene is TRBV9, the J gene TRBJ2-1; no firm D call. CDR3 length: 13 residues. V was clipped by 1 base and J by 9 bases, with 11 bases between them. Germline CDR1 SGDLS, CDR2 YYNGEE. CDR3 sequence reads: CASSVSVLGEQFF. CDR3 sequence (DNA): TGTGCCAGCAGCGTATCGGTCCTTGGTGAGCAGTTCTTC. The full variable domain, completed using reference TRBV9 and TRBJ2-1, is DSGVTQTPKHLITATGQRVTLRCSPRSGDLSVYWYQQSLDQGLQFLIQYYNGEERAKGNILERFSAQQFPDLHSELNLSSLELGDSALYFCASSVSVLGEQFFGPGTRLTVL.

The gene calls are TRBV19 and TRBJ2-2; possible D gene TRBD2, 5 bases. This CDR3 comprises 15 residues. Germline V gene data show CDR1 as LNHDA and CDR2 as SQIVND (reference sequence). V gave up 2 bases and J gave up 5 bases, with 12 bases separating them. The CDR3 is CASSIPPGSTGELFF. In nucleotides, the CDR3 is TGTGCCAGTAGTATACCCCCGGGATCTACCGGGGAGCTGTTTTTT.

The CDR3 spells CASSQAWQRSGNTIYF. The CDR3 DNA reads TGCGCCAGCAGCCAAGCTTGGCAGCGCTCTGGAAACACCATATATTTT. This rearrangement joins TRBV4-1 to TRBJ1-3; D remains ambiguous. The CDR3 has 16 residues. The V end was cut by 1 base, the J end by 0 bases, with 10 bases between. The germline CDR1 and CDR2 sequences are MGHRA and YSYEKL.

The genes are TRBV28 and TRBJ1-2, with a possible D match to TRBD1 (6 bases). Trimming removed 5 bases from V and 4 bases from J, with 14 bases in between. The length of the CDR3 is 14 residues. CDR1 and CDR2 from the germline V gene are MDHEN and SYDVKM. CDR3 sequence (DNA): TGTGCCAGCAGTCCAATACAGGGTTTCTATGGCTACACCTTC. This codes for CASSPIQGFYGYTF.

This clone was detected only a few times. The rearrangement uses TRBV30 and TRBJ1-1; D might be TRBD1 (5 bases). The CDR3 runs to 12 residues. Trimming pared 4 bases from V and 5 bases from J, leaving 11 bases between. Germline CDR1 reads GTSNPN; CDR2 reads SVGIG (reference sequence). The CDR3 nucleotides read TGTGCCTGGACCGGGGGTTGGACTGAAGCTTTCTTT. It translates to CAWTGGWTEAFF.